A single sample is the source of the 10 T cell receptor beta chains below, sequenced in a study of OX40 agonist ivuxolimab in advanced cancers. Method: immunoSEQ multiplex PCR; TCRdb's copy keeps in-frame clones and lacks some. The table lists about 36,000 clones, around 77% of them singletons. The material sequenced was CD4+ or CD8+ T cells sorted from blood, taken in a trial of the OX40 agonist ivuxolimab. The source is an adult with an advanced solid tumor such as melanoma, head and neck, liver or kidney cancer.

The count of this clone is one. The chain combines TRBV28 with TRBJ1-5; 7 bases match TRBD1. Germline CDR1 and CDR2: MDHEN and SYDVKM. The CDR3 is made up of 16 amino acids. V was clipped by 5 bases and J by 2 bases; unmatched bases: 9. In nucleotides, the CDR3 is TGTGCCAGCAGTCATTCCCAGGGGGTTGGCAATCAGCCCCAGCATTTT. Translating it yields CASSHSQGVGNQPQHF.

The chain joins TRBV6-6 to TRBJ1-4, with unresolved D. The CDR3 contains 15 residues. Germline CDR1 and CDR2: MNHNY and SVGAGI (reference sequence). V dropped 1 base and J dropped 2 bases, with 8 bases sitting between them. The CDR3 region has the DNA TGTGCCAGCAGTTACTTGGACCCCACTAATGAAAAACTGTTTTTT. This encodes CASSYLDPTNEKLFF.

This clone turned up a few times. This chain connects TRBV28 to TRBJ2-6; D may be TRBD1 or TRBD2 (5 bases each). In germline, CDR1 is MDHEN, CDR2 SYDVKM. V lost 3 bases to trimming and J lost 3 bases, with 15 bases between them. CDR3 length: 17 amino acids. CDR3 DNA sequence: TGTGCCAGCAGTTTTGGGACGGAGTCTCGTGGGGCCAACGTCCTGACTTTC. It is translated as CASSFGTESRGANVLTF.

DNA for the CDR3: TGTGCCAGCACGGCCACAGCGGGGCACACAGATACGCAGTATTTT. This translates into CASTATAGHTDTQYF. The J gene is TRBJ2-3, the V gene TRBV27, with 7 bases identical to TRBD2. V shed 7 bases, J shed 2 bases, and the junction held 9 bases outside the gene matches. The CDR3 is 15 amino acids. Germline lookup yields CDR1 MNHEY and CDR2 SMNVEV (reference sequence).

This chain joins TRBV2 and TRBJ2-2, with 7 bases identical to TRBD1. The CDR3 has 17 amino acids. V trimming: 4 bases; J trimming: 5 bases; junction bases outside the gene matches: 13. Germline V gene sequence: CDR1 SNHLY, CDR2 FYNNEI. CDR3 DNA sequence: TGTGCCAGCAGTGTCCTTCTCTCGGGACAGTTGACCGGGGAGCTGTTTTTT. Encoded protein: CASSVLLSGQLTGELFF.

CDR3 DNA sequence: TGTGCCAGCAGCGTAGCAACGGGAGGCGGTGAGACCCAGTACTTC. Translated, it gives CASSVATGGGETQYF. The chain employs TRBV9 and TRBJ2-5, with TRBD2 matching 7 bases. This CDR3 spans 15 amino acids. Per the germline V gene, CDR1 is SGDLS and CDR2 is YYNGEE. Unmatched junction bases numbered 7, after V lost 0 bases and J lost 5 bases.

V gene TRBV28 combines with J gene TRBJ1-4, with unresolved D. CDR3 size: 15 residues. V shed 6 bases and J shed 2 bases, with 13 bases lying between them. The germline V gene has CDR1 MDHEN and CDR2 SYDVKM. As DNA, the CDR3 is TGTGCCAGCAGCCCGCTATCCGACACTAATGAAAAACTGTTTTTT. Translating it yields CASSPLSDTNEKLFF.

The chain links TRBV10-1 to TRBJ2-2, with D maybe TRBD1 (5 bases). The length of the CDR3 is 15 residues. V dropped 6 bases and J dropped 1 base, with 12 bases sitting between them. Germline V gene lookup returns CDR1 WNHNN and CDR2 SYGVQD (reference sequence). CDR3 DNA sequence: TGCGCCAGCAGCGCTGACAGACTGAACACCGGGGAGCTGTTTTTT. Residues: CASSADRLNTGELFF.

This sequence joins TRBV11-2 and TRBJ2-1; 7 bases are a match to TRBD1. The germline gives CDR1 SGHAT, CDR2 FQNNGV. J lost 2 bases, V lost 5 bases, and 6 bases had no gene match. This CDR3 has 15 amino acids. The CDR3 region has the DNA TGTGCCAGCAGCGCACAGGGGTCCCCCTACAATGAGCAGTTCTTC. It translates to CASSAQGSPYNEQFF.

This clone was seen a handful of times. J is TRBJ2-7 and V is TRBV5-4, with 7 bases aligning to TRBD1. Trimming at V came to 4 bases and at J to 7 bases, leaving 11 bases not matched to a gene. Germline CDR1 is SGHNT and CDR2 is YYREEE (reference sequence). The CDR3 is 14 residues long. In DNA, the CDR3 is TGTGCCAGCAGCCCGGGACAGCAAACTGGGGAGCAGTACTTC. Translation gives CASSPGQQTGEQYF.